This T cell receptor beta chain was recorded in a study of T cell repertoires in ileal Crohn's disease. Study-wide results and caveats: Mucosal expansions were suggested to be mainly CD8 T cells.

The CDR3 consists of 14 residues. The V gene lost 5 bases and the J gene lost 4 bases, with 15 bases spanning the gap. Germline V lookup: CDR1 SEHNR, CDR2 FQNEAQ (reference sequence). Method: immunoSEQ multiplex PCR; TCRdb's copy keeps in-frame clones and lacks some. The data contain roughly 31,000 clones, around three quarters of them singletons. Concerning this clone itself: Its antigen is as yet unknown.

The receptor comes from an adult with Crohn's disease. V is TRBV7-9 and J is TRBJ2-7, with a tentative D call TRBD2 (6 bases). The sequenced sample consisted of ileal tissue. In DNA, the CDR3 is TGTGCCAGCAGCCCTGGAGGGGTTAGGTACGAGCAGTACTTC. Its protein product is CASSPGGVRYEQYF.